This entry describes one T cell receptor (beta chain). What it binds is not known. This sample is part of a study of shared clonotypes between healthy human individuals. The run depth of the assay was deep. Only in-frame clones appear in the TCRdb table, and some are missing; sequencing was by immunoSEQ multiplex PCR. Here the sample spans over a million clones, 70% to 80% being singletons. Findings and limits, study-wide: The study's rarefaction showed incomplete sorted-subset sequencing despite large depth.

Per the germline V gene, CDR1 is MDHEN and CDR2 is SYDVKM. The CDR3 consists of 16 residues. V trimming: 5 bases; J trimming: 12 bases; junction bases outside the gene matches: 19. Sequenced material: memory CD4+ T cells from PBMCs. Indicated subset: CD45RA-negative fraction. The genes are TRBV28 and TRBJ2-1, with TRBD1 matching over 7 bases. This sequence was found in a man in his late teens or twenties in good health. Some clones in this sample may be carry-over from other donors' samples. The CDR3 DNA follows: TGTGCCAGCAGTGAGACCACGTCCCGGACAGGATCGGGGCAGTTCTTC. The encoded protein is CASSETTSRTGSGQFF.